This T cell receptor (beta chain) derives from a study of T cells in Graves' hyperthyroidism and ophthalmopathy (dated by TCRdb to about 2019). Study-wide context: Peripheral blood was collected at initial diagnosis, before any treatment. In addition, the study compared T-cell repertoires in thyroid tissue and in blood from five or six Graves' hyperthyroidism patients. Following sampling, methimazole starting at 30 mg daily was given to hyperthyroidism patients, and high-dose intravenous methylprednisolone was given to ophthalmopathy patients. TCR Vbeta CDR3 sequencing of roughly 140 peripheral blood samples (over 40 ophthalmopathy, 75 to 85 hyperthyroidism and 17 progressor patients) is reported in the paper. A discovery cohort of around 100 patients, approximately 45 with Graves' ophthalmopathy and roughly 59 with stable Graves' hyperthyroidism, was used to find distinguishing TCR V-J signatures. The roughly 90 discovery patients were divided at random into training and test sets in a 7:3 ratio. An independent validation cohort of about 19 hyperthyroidism patients and more than 15 patients who later progressed to ophthalmopathy tested prospective prediction of ophthalmopathy. What the study reported, not specific to this receptor: No statistical method was used to fix the sample size in advance, and group allocation was not hidden from the investigators. Blood samples also contained most of the expanded thyroid clonotypes (frequency above 0.001), which suggests that blood repertoires may reflect thyroid immune responses. In cross-validation, a model built on a 13 V-J signature told ophthalmopathy apart from stable hyperthyroidism with roughly 87% sensitivity and roughly 81% specificity, and in testing the same model reached 80%/75%. In validation, the model predicted progression to ophthalmopathy with just under 71% sensitivity and over 72% specificity, a median of 6.5 months before onset.

This clonotype was seen ten or more times. Its antigen has not been determined. No quality values exist for individual bases; no much larger clone is one base distant. The junction carries 9 bases between V and J, which are trimmed by 6 bases and 1 base respectively. From the cysteine through the phenylalanine, the CDR3 covers 13 amino acids. The kept DNA is CDR3 alone, 39 bases in frame from the first base. The CDR1 and CDR2 encoded by the germline V gene are MNHEY and SVGAGI. In the ophthalmopathy patients, disease was moderately to severely active, with a Clinical Activity Score of 3 or more, a NOSPECS grade of 4 or more, and a duration of less than 3 months. The study excluded patients with uncontrolled infections, other autoimmune diseases, pregnancy or lactation. Diagnoses were established on the basis of clinical symptoms, serum thyroxine and TRAb, thyroid ultrasound, and orbital computed tomography. PBMCs were separated from 10 ml of fresh peripheral blood using Ficoll-Paque density gradient centrifugation. Trizol reagent was used to extract total RNA, and RNA quality was then checked on an Agilent 2100 Bioanalyzer.

TCR beta CDR3 regions were amplified from RNA transcripts. The TCR CDR3 was subjected to a first round of RT-PCR using the HTBI primer set and the Qiagen OneStep RT-PCR kit. Libraries were constructed in a second round of multiplex PCR, after which size selection and purification were carried out. The libraries were sequenced on an Illumina HiSeq2000 using paired-end 100 bp reads. The original pipeline was this. SOAPnuke was used to process the raw data, throwing out any read that contained adapters or uncalled bases, had a mean Phred below 15, or lacked an exact constant-primer or identifier match. High-quality paired reads were merged using COPE v1.2.5, and each unique nucleotide sequence was defined as a clonotype. Clonotypes were aligned to IMGT TRBV, TRBD and TRBJ reference segments using MiTCR v1.1. Analysis was restricted to V-J combinations with a frequency above 0.0001, which covered roughly 99% of repertoires. The TCS score was defined as the ratio of F50 (clonal expansion) to E x V (chaos), calculated using BLOSUM62-based TCRdist between CDR3 peptides within each V-J. Welch's t-statistics and random forest reduced several hundred V-J features to about 12, which were used in a naive Bayes classifier (R e1071). The similarity between thyroid and blood repertoires was quantified using the Morisita-Horn index. TCRdb applied fastp at Q25 and MiXCR to the public reads, then kept only in-frame beta chains. Each CDR3 protein appears once, grouped with its most common genes and DNA. TCRdb's processing, not the authors', yielded these V and J calls. This sample holds approximately 600,000 distinct CDR3 sequences; approximately 14% were observed only once. The ten largest clones add up to about 4% of the sample.

Sequencing input: blood. The TCR originated in a woman aged 40 to 49 with Graves' ophthalmopathy. This sequence uses TRBV6-5 and TRBJ1-1; no confident D gene assignment can be made. CDR3 region: CASRRVGNTEAFF. The nucleotide sequence reads TGTGCCAGCAGGCGGGTGGGGAACACTGAAGCTTTCTTT.